This T cell receptor (beta chain) derives from a study of OX40 agonist ivuxolimab in advanced cancers. Of note for this clone: As yet, its antigen is unknown.

The table came from immunoSEQ multiplex PCR; TCRdb's copy has only in-frame clones and leaves some out. Among under 25,000 clones, 74% were seen once, and the ten largest hold around 34%. Study-level points and caveats: Patients with a partial response at 0.1-3.0 mg/kg had among the lowest clonal expansion.

V trimming: 2 bases; J trimming: 3 bases; junction bases outside the gene matches: 8. Germline loops: CDR1 SGHDT, CDR2 YYEEEE. The CDR3 runs to 16 residues. The chain has TRBV5-6 and TRBJ1-2; 9 bases match TRBD1. The TCR was taken from an adult with an advanced solid tumor such as melanoma, head and neck, liver or kidney cancer. The material was CD4+ or CD8+ T cells sorted from blood, obtained in a trial of the OX40 agonist ivuxolimab. CDR3 sequence (DNA): TGTGCCAGCAGCTTACAAATAGACAGGGGGTACTATGGCTACACCTTC. Translating gives CASSLQIDRGYYGYTF.